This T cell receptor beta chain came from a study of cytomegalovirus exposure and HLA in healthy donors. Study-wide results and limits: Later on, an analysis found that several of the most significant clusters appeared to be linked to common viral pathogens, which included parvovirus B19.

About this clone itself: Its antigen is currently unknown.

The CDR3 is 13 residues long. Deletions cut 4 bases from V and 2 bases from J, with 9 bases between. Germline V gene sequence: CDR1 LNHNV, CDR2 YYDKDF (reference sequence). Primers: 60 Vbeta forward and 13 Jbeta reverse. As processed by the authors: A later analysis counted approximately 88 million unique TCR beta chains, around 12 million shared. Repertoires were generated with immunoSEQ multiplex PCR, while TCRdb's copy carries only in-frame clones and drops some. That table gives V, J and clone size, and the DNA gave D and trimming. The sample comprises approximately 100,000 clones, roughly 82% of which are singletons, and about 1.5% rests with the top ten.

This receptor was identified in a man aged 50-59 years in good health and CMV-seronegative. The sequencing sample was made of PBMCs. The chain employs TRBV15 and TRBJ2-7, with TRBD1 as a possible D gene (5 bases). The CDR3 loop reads CATSMSRAYEQYF. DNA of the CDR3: TGTGCCACCAGCATGAGCAGGGCCTACGAGCAGTACTTC.